The next 25 T cell receptor beta chains were all read from a single sample in a study of beta chain features in type 1 diabetes (dated by TCRdb to 2017 to 2018). The research as a whole found: Type 1 diabetes patients showed a moderate but significant shortening of TCRB CDR3 length in all four CD4+ subsets.

These receptors are not linked to any known antigen. Libraries were made using the immunoSEQ multiplex PCR assay. The entire isolated RNA was reverse transcribed using the High Capacity cDNA Reverse Transcription Kit, and thus expressed TCRB transcripts were sequenced. The source is immuneACCESS, and TCRdb retained only in-frame sequences with V and J called. Part of the clones is not carried over; for the studies checked, unresolved V genes explain less than half of this, and the remainder is unexplained. This sample comprises roughly 260,000 clones, around 21% of them detected only once. Of the sample, 0.028% falls within the top ten clones. Sequences were obtained from naive CD4+ T cells from blood. This sample's cell subset or site label indicates: true naive CD4+ T cells. The receptors were sampled from a woman in her 40s with type 1 diabetes.

This clone was counted between two and nine times. The chain combines TRBV7-2 with TRBJ1-2; 8 bases map to TRBD1. Germline V CDR1 and CDR2: SGHTA, FQGNSA. The junction had 6 bases not matched to a gene; V was cut back by 5 bases and J by 4 bases. This CDR3 comprises 14 residues. The CDR3 protein is CASSPGGTGYGYTF. The DNA of the CDR3 is TGTGCCAGCAGCCCAGGGGGCACGGGCTATGGCTACACCTTC.

This clone was seen more than once but under ten times. This chain links TRBV11-2 with TRBJ1-6; D not resolved. Germline values: CDR1 SGHAT, CDR2 FQNNGV. The CDR3 has 15 residues. With 3 bases removed from V and 13 bases from J, the gap between germline ends came to 19 bases. This chain's CDR3 is CASSFLVDPWSPLHF. DNA for the CDR3: TGTGCCAGCAGCTTTCTGGTGGATCCTTGGAGTCCCCTCCACTTT.

Written as DNA, the CDR3 is TGTGCCTGGAGTCTTCTAGCGGGCGTTCGGAATGAGCAGTTCTTC. Translated, it gives CAWSLLAGVRNEQFF. This chain uses TRBV30 with TRBJ2-1, with 8 bases that match TRBD2. Germline V gene data show CDR1 as GTSNPN and CDR2 as SVGIG (reference sequence). CDR3 length equals 15 residues. With 2 bases clipped from V and 7 bases from J, the junction kept 10 bases outside the gene matches.

This clone was counted a few times. The chain combines TRBV6-5 with TRBJ1-5, with a tentative D call TRBD1 (5 bases). Trimming shortened V by 0 bases and J by 5 bases, and 5 bases separated the two germline ends. The CDR3 is 13 amino acids. Looked up from germline, CDR1 is MNHEY and CDR2 is SVGAGI. The CDR3 region is CASSYSGDQPQHF. The CDR3 bases are TGTGCCAGCAGTTACTCAGGGGATCAGCCCCAGCATTTT.

This clone has only a few counts. The chain couples TRBV5-4 to TRBJ2-1; D is perhaps TRBD2 (6 bases). Between the trimmed V and J ends, which lost 2 bases and 2 bases, there was a span of 17 bases. CDR3 length equals 17 residues. Germline assignment: CDR1 SGHNT and CDR2 YYREEE (reference sequence). The CDR3 loop reads CASSLPNLASAYNEQFF. The CDR3 DNA follows: TGTGCCAGCAGCTTACCCAACCTAGCGAGTGCCTACAATGAGCAGTTCTTC.

The V and J genes are TRBV5-4 and TRBJ1-2; D remains ambiguous. The germline gives CDR1 SGHNT, CDR2 YYREEE (reference sequence). Trimming shortened V by 6 bases and J by 2 bases, and 11 bases separated the two germline ends. The CDR3 length is 13 residues. This CDR3 is CASTANSNYGYTF. The CDR3 DNA is TGTGCCAGCACCGCGAACTCGAACTATGGCTACACCTTC. Using reference TRBV5-4 and TRBJ1-2 for the parts outside the CDR3, the full variable domain is ETGVTQSPTHLIKTRGQQVTLRCSSQSGHNTVSWYQQALGQGPQFIFQYYREEENGRGNFPPRFSGLQFPNYSSELNVNALELDDSALYLCASTANSNYGYTFGSGTRLTVV.

This rearrangement joins TRBV5-4 to TRBJ1-1, with D perhaps matching TRBD1 (6 bases). CDR1 is SGHNT and CDR2 is YYREEE in the germline V gene (reference sequence). Trimming left V 9 bases short and J 1 base short, with 10 bases between. The CDR3 covers 12 residues. CDR3 region: CAISTGNTEAFF. In nucleotides, the CDR3 is TGTGCCATATCGACAGGGAACACTGAAGCTTTCTTT.

This clone has just a few counts. The rearrangement links TRBV29-1 to TRBJ1-1, with D possibly TRBD1 on 6 matching bases. Germline V gene sequence: CDR1 SQVTM, CDR2 ANQGSEA. The V and J ends lost 4 bases and 4 bases respectively, with 13 bases between them. The CDR3 has 13 residues. The chain's CDR3 is CSVAQGLGTEAFF. The CDR3 DNA reads TGCAGCGTTGCTCAGGGGCTGGGCACTGAAGCTTTCTTT.

The sample holds a few counts of this clone. The chain has TRBV30 and TRBJ1-3; D gene uncertain. The CDR3 is 14 residues long. Germline loops: CDR1 GTSNPN, CDR2 SVGIG (reference sequence). The V and J ends lost 3 bases and 2 bases respectively, with 11 bases between them. CDR3 loop: CAWSPGSPGNTIYF. CDR3 coding DNA: TGTGCCTGGAGCCCGGGTTCCCCTGGAAACACCATATATTTT.

The gene calls are TRBV2 and TRBJ2-1, with D maybe TRBD1 (6 bases). CDR3 size: 12 residues. Germline CDR1 SNHLY, CDR2 FYNNEI. Trimming stripped 9 bases from V and 5 bases from J, with 11 bases between. In DNA form, the CDR3 reads TGTGCCAGTAGGTACAGGGACAATGAGCAGTTCTTC. It specifies CASRYRDNEQFF.

This CDR3 is CASSQTGGSYEQYF. In nucleotides, the CDR3 is TGTGCCAGCAGTCAGACAGGGGGGTCCTACGAGCAGTACTTC. The V gene is TRBV28, the J gene TRBJ2-7; 9 bases align to TRBD1. Looked up from germline, CDR1 is MDHEN and CDR2 is SYDVKM. Germline trimming cut 5 bases from V and 1 base from J; bases unmatched to any gene: 3. The CDR3 runs to 14 residues.

The chain uses TRBV19 and TRBJ2-5; unclear D gene. Trimming shortened V by 5 bases and J by 9 bases, and 13 bases separated the two germline ends. CDR1 is LNHDA and CDR2 is SQIVND in the germline V gene (reference sequence). The CDR3 sequence is 12 residues long. The CDR3 loop is CASSRPPESQYF. The CDR3 DNA follows: TGTGCCAGTAGTCGCCCTCCCGAGTCCCAGTACTTC.

This clone was seen more than once but under ten times. The gene calls are TRBV5-1 and TRBJ2-7, with 7 positions matching TRBD1. The V gene's germline CDR1 is SGHRS and CDR2 YFSETQ. V trimming: 0 bases; J trimming: 2 bases; junction bases outside the gene matches: 5. CDR3 size: 15 residues. Here the CDR3 reads CASSLAGQDTYEQYF. In DNA form, the CDR3 reads TGCGCCAGCAGCTTGGCCGGACAGGACACCTACGAGCAGTACTTC.

The chain is built from TRBV30 and TRBJ2-6; no definite D call. The germline gives CDR1 GTSNPN, CDR2 SVGIG (reference sequence). Trimming stripped 2 bases from V and 0 bases from J, with 8 bases between. This CDR3 contains 15 residues. This chain's CDR3 is CAWSPPSSGANVLTF. CDR3 sequence (DNA): TGTGCCTGGAGTCCCCCGAGCTCTGGGGCCAACGTCCTGACTTTC.

The V gene is TRBV29-1, the J gene TRBJ1-4; 7 bases line up with TRBD1. From germline, CDR1 is SQVTM and CDR2 ANQGSEA. V shed 7 bases and J 7 bases; nucleotides not matched to a gene: 9. This CDR3 has 13 residues. Here the CDR3 DNA reads TGCAGCGCCCGGGACGCAGGGGGTGAAAAACTGTTTTTT. The encoded protein is CSARDAGGEKLFF. Combining the CDR3 with reference TRBV29-1 and TRBJ1-4 gives the whole variable domain SAVISQKPSRDICQRGTSLTIQCQVDSQVTMMFWYRQQPGQSLTLIATANQGSEATYESGFVIDKFPISRPNLTFSTLTVSNMSPEDSSIYLCSARDAGGEKLFFGSGTQLSVL.

A few counts support this clone. The V call is TRBV9, the J call TRBJ1-2; 7 nucleotides align to TRBD1. This CDR3 has 15 residues. J gave up 5 bases and V 4 bases, and 11 bases lay outside the gene matches. Germline lookup yields CDR1 SGDLS and CDR2 YYNGEE. CDR3 region: CASSPVGTVGYGYTF. The DNA for the CDR3 is TGTGCCAGCAGCCCAGTCGGGACAGTGGGATATGGCTACACCTTC.

The chain links TRBV18 to TRBJ2-3; unclear D gene. Trimming shortened V by 0 bases and J by 5 bases, and 9 bases separated the two germline ends. CDR1 is KGHSH and CDR2 is LQKENI in the germline V gene. CDR3 length equals 14 residues. The CDR3 DNA reads TGTGCCAGCTCACCACCGTCTCAGATAGATACGCAGTATTTT. Residues: CASSPPSQIDTQYF. Combining the CDR3 with reference TRBV18 and TRBJ2-3 gives the whole variable domain NAGVMQNPRHLVRRRGQEARLRCSPMKGHSHVYWYRQLPEEGLKFMVYLQKENIIDESGMPKERFSAEFPKEGPSILRIQQVVRGDSAAYFCASSPPSQIDTQYFGPGTRLTVL.

The V call is TRBV7-9, the J call TRBJ2-1, with TRBD1 matching 10 bases. Germline lookup yields CDR1 SEHNR and CDR2 FQNEAQ (reference sequence). The CDR3 covers 15 residues. The V gene end was trimmed by 3 bases and the J gene end by 5 bases; junction bases not matched to a gene: 4. The CDR3 nucleotides are TGTGCCAGCAGCTTCGCCGGGACAGGGGACAATGAGCAGTTCTTC. It specifies CASSFAGTGDNEQFF.

This clone was seen a few times. The V gene is TRBV19, the J gene TRBJ1-1, with unresolved D. CDR1 LNHDA and CDR2 SQIVND come from the germline V gene (reference sequence). V was pared by 8 bases and J by 5 bases, with 12 bases between. This CDR3 is built from 12 residues. In DNA form, the CDR3 reads TGTGCCAGTTCAGAGGGTTGGACTGAAGCTTTCTTT. It encodes CASSEGWTEAFF.

This clone appeared a few times. The genes are TRBV29-1 and TRBJ1-1, with a possible D match to TRBD1 (5 bases). Trimming took 5 bases from V and 5 from J, leaving 9 bases between them. CDR3 length: 11 amino acids. Germline lookup yields CDR1 SQVTM and CDR2 ANQGSEA. The CDR3 loop reads CSVRRATEAFF. The CDR3 bases are TGCAGCGTTCGCAGGGCTACTGAAGCTTTCTTT.

This clone was counted between two and nine times. The chain links TRBV6-5 to TRBJ1-2, with a weak D call TRBD1 (5 bases). Germline CDR1 and CDR2: MNHEY and SVGAGI. V was shortened by 7 bases and J by 8 bases, with 11 bases between the two germline ends. This CDR3 has 11 amino acids. CDR3 sequence: CASTAGRGYTF. The CDR3 DNA is TGTGCCAGCACAGCGGGACGCGGCTACACCTTC.

The J gene is TRBJ2-7, the V gene TRBV5-1, with 7 bases matching TRBD1. Per the germline V gene, CDR1 is SGHRS and CDR2 is YFSETQ. The CDR3 spans 15 residues. Germline trimming cut 2 bases from V and 1 base from J; bases unmatched to any gene: 6. The CDR3 DNA follows: TGCGCCAGCAGCTTAACCCCGGGACAGTCCTACGAGCAGTACTTC. This sequence encodes CASSLTPGQSYEQYF.

The rearrangement joins TRBV7-6 to TRBJ1-1; D not resolved. V lost 1 base, J lost 1 base, and 7 bases lay in between. The CDR3 is 14 residues long. Germline loops: CDR1 SGHVS, CDR2 FNYEAQ. The CDR3 reads CASSLDSGNTEAFF. As DNA, the CDR3 is TGTGCCAGCAGCTTAGATTCGGGGAACACTGAAGCTTTCTTT.

Of note for this clone: A read error is likely, as this CDR3 ends without the conserved phenylalanine or tryptophan. This chain connects TRBV5-1 to TRBJ1-2, with TRBD1 identical over 9 bases. The junction had 8 bases not matched to a gene; V was cut back by 3 bases and J by 8 bases. This CDR3 has 14 residues. CDR1 is SGHRS, CDR2 YFSETQ, per germline. The CDR3 coding sequence is TGCGCCAGCAGCTCTTCACAGGGGGCGCGGGGCTACACCCTC. It is translated as CASSSSQGARGYTL.

The chain joins TRBV6-5 to TRBJ2-7, with TRBD1 identical over 7 bases. Germline assignment: CDR1 MNHEY and CDR2 SVGAGI. The CDR3 has 14 amino acids. The V and J ends lost 4 bases and 3 bases, in that order; junction bases with no gene match: 6. This CDR3 reads CASSLTGHGYEQYF. The CDR3 nucleotides are TGTGCCAGCAGTTTGACAGGGCACGGCTACGAGCAGTACTTC.